A single sample is the source of the 8 T cell receptor beta chains below, sequenced in a study of beta chain features in type 1 diabetes. Expressed TCRB transcripts were sequenced after all isolated RNA was converted to cDNA. Here immunoSEQ multiplex PCR was the method, and the copy in TCRdb shows in-frame clones only, minus some. Of about 320,000 clones listed, around 15% were seen once; the top ten hold more than 6.5%. Sequenced sample: central memory CD4+ T cells from blood. These TCRs come from a young man in good health.

This sequence joins TRBV7-3 and TRBJ2-5; the D is unclear. Trimming took off 5 bases at V and 4 bases at J, with 11 bases between the two ends. The CDR3 is 13 amino acids. Germline CDR1 and CDR2: SGHTA and FQGTGA. The CDR3 nucleotides read TGTGCCAGCAGCGGGTCCTATGGAGAGACCCAGTACTTC. This codes for CASSGSYGETQYF.

This clone was detected ten times or more. This chain uses TRBV4-3 with TRBJ1-1; D not certain. Germline CDR1 reads LGHNA; CDR2 reads YSLEER. The CDR3 covers 14 residues. V dropped 1 base and J dropped 5 bases, with 11 bases sitting between them. Here the CDR3 DNA reads TGCGCCAGCAGCCAAGGCGGGGTTCGGACTGAAGCTTTCTTT. It codes for CASSQGGVRTEAFF.

V usage is TRBV7-9 and J usage is TRBJ2-3, with 12 bases that match TRBD2. Germline assignment: CDR1 SEHNR and CDR2 FQNEAQ (reference sequence). This CDR3 contains 18 residues. V shed 5 bases, J shed 2 bases, and the junction held 11 bases outside the gene matches. CDR3 nucleotide sequence: TGTGCCAGCAGCACCAGACTAGCGGGGGCACAATACACAGATACGCAGTATTTT. It specifies CASSTRLAGAQYTDTQYF.

The CDR3 bases are TGTGCCAGCAGCGATAGCGGGAGGGTCCAAGAGACCCAGTACTTC. Translating it yields CASSDSGRVQETQYF. The rearrangement uses TRBV6-1 and TRBJ2-5, with 11 positions matching TRBD2. The CDR3 has 15 residues. Germline V gene lookup returns CDR1 MNHNS and CDR2 SASEGT. Unmatched junction bases numbered 4, after V lost 6 bases and J lost 1 base.

A remark on this clone: Other DNA sequences in this specimen translate into the identical CDR3. V and J are TRBV7-2 and TRBJ1-2; unclear D gene. This CDR3 is built from 14 residues. Germline assignment: CDR1 SGHTA and CDR2 FQGNSA. V was trimmed by 5 bases and J by 0 bases, leaving 10 bases between them. CDR3 region: CASSLDGSNYGYTF. The CDR3 DNA reads TGTGCCAGCAGCCTGGACGGCTCTAACTATGGCTACACCTTC.

CDR3 protein: CSVEWTSGWVNEQFF. The CDR3 DNA reads as TGCAGCGTTGAATGGACTAGCGGGTGGGTCAATGAGCAGTTCTTC. This chain connects TRBV29-1 to TRBJ2-1; 11 bases are a match to TRBD2. This CDR3 spans 15 amino acids. The V gene's germline CDR1 is SQVTM and CDR2 ANQGSEA. V was clipped by 2 bases and J by 6 bases; unmatched bases: 6.

This clone was recorded a few times. Other nucleotide sequences in the sample specify the same CDR3. CDR3 protein: CASSSGQLYGYTF. CDR3 nucleotide sequence: TGTGCCAGCAGCAGCGGACAGTTGTATGGCTACACCTTC. The chain employs TRBV7-8 and TRBJ1-2, with D tentatively TRBD1 (6 bases). The CDR3 has 13 residues. V was shortened by 5 bases and J by 5 bases, with 12 bases between the two germline ends. Germline lookup yields CDR1 SGHVS and CDR2 FQNEAQ.

A few counts support this clone. The junction differs from germline at one of its ends, possibly a read error. J is TRBJ1-1 and V is TRBV5-4; TRBD1 is a possible D gene (6 bases). Germline CDR1 and CDR2: SGHNT and YYREEE (reference sequence). The CDR3 runs to 15 residues. CDR3 sequence reads: CASSRDTWLNTEAFF. For the CDR3, the DNA is TGCGCCAGCAGCAGGGACACCTGGTTGAACACTGAAGCTTTCTTT.